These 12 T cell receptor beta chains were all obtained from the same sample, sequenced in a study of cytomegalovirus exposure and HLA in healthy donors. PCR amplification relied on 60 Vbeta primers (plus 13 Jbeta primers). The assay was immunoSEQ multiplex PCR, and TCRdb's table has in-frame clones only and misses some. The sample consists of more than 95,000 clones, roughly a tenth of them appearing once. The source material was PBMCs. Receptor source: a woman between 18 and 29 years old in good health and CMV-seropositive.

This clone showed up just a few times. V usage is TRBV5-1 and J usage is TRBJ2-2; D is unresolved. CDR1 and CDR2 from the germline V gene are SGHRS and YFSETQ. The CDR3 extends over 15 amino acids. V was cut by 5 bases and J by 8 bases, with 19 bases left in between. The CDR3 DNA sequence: TGCGCCAGCAGTTTAGAGGCCCCCTTAGTGGGGGAGCTGTTTTTT. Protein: CASSLEAPLVGELFF.

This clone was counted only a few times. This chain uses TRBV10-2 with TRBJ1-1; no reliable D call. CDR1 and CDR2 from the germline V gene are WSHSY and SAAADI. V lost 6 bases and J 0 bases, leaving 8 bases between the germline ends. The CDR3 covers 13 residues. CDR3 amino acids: CASSYTVNTEAFF. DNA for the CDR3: TGCGCCAGCAGCTACACAGTGAACACTGAAGCTTTCTTT.

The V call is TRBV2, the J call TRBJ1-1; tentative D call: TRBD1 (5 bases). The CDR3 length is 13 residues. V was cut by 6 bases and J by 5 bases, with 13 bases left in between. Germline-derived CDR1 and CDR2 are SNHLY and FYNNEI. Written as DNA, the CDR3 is TGTGCCAGCAGGGTTGGGACTGGGACTGAAGCTTTCTTT. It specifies CASRVGTGTEAFF. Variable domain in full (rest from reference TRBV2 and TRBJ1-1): EPEVTQTPSHQVTQMGQEVILRCVPISNHLYFYWYRQILGQKVEFLVSFYNNEISEKSEIFDDQFSVERPDGSNFTLKIRSTKLEDSAMYFCASRVGTGTEAFFGQGTRLTVV.

In DNA, the CDR3 is TGCAGCGTTGAGGGGGGACCCAACCTGCCCTACGAGCAGTACTTC. Protein sequence: CSVEGGPNLPYEQYF. This chain connects TRBV29-1 to TRBJ2-7; D perhaps matches TRBD2 (6 bases). V dropped 3 bases and J dropped 2 bases, with 17 bases sitting between them. This CDR3 contains 15 residues. Germline V gives CDR1 SQVTM, CDR2 ANQGSEA.

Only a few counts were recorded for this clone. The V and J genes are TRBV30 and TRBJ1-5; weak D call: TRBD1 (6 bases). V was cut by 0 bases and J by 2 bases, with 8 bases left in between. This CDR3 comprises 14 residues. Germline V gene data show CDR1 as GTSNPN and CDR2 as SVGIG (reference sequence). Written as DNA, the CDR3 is TGTGCCTGGAGTGTATGGACAGGCAATCAGCCCCAGCATTTT. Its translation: CAWSVWTGNQPQHF.

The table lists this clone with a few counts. The CDR3 is CASSPAGASKTAFF. DNA for the CDR3: TGTGCCAGCAGCCCGGCGGGAGCATCAAAAACGGCTTTCTTT. This chain joins TRBV28 and TRBJ1-1; D is unclear. This CDR3 comprises 14 residues. The germline gives CDR1 MDHEN, CDR2 SYDVKM. The ends were cut back, 6 bases at V and 11 bases at J, with 22 bases in the middle.

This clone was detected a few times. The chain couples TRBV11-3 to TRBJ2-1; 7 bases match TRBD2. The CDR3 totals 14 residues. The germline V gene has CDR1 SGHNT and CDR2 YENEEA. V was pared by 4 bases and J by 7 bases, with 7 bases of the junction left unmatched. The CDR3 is CASSSREVRNEQFF. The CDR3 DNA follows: TGTGCCAGCAGCTCTCGGGAGGTTCGGAATGAGCAGTTCTTC.

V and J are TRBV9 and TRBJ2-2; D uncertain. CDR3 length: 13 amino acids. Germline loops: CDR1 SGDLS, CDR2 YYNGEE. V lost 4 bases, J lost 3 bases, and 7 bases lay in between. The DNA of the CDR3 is TGTGCCAGCAGCTTAAGCGACACCGGGGAGCTGTTTTTT. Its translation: CASSLSDTGELFF.

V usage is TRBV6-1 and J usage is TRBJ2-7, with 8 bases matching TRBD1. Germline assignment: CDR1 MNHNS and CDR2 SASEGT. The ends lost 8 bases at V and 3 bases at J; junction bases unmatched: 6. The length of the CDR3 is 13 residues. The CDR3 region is CASGQGPFYEQYF. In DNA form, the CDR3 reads TGTGCCAGCGGACAGGGCCCCTTCTACGAGCAGTACTTC.

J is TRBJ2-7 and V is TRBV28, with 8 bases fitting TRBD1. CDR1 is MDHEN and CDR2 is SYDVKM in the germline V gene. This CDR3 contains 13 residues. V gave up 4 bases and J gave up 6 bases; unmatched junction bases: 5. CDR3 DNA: TGTGCCAGCAGTTCTTACAGGGGGAGCGAGCAGTACTTC. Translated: CASSSYRGSEQYF.

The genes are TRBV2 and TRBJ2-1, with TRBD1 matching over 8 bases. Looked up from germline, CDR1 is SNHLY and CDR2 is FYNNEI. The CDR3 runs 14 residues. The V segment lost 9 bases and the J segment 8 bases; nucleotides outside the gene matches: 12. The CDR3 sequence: CASRQGTVLDEQFF. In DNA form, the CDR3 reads TGTGCCAGTCGACAGGGGACGGTCTTGGATGAGCAGTTCTTC.

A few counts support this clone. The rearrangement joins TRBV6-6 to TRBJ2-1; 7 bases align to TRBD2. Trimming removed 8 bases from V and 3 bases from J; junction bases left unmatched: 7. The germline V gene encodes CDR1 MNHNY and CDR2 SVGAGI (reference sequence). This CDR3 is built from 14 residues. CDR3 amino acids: CASRPSGDYNEQFF. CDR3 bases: TGTGCCAGCCGCCCCAGCGGGGACTACAATGAGCAGTTCTTC.